Each of the 6 T cell receptor beta chains below was sequenced from the same sample in a study of blood T cell repertoires in COVID-19. Generated by immunoSEQ multiplex PCR, the TCRdb table keeps only in-frame clones and is missing some. The sample records 85,000 to 130,000 clones, approximately 93% being singletons. The sequenced material came from peripheral blood. The receptors come from a man in his 60s with acute or convalescent COVID-19.

This chain uses TRBV30 with TRBJ1-3; tentatively, D is TRBD1 (5 bases). Trimming removed 4 bases from V and 0 bases from J, with 10 bases in between. This CDR3 has 14 amino acids. Germline values: CDR1 GTSNPN, CDR2 SVGIG (reference sequence). The CDR3 sequence: CAWKNRFSGNTIYF. The CDR3 DNA follows: TGTGCCTGGAAGAACAGGTTCTCTGGAAACACCATATATTTT.

The gene calls are TRBV27 and TRBJ2-2; D call uncertain. The germline gives CDR1 MNHEY, CDR2 SMNVEV (reference sequence). The CDR3 has 12 amino acids. Trimming took off 5 bases at V and 3 bases at J, with 4 bases between the two ends. DNA of the CDR3: TGTGCCAGCAGTCCCTACACCGGGGAGCTGTTTTTT. It translates to CASSPYTGELFF.

The chain has TRBV19 and TRBJ1-5, with D tentatively TRBD1 (5 bases). V dropped 4 bases and J dropped 0 bases, with 13 bases sitting between them. The CDR3 totals 16 residues. Germline V CDR1 and CDR2: LNHDA, SQIVND (reference sequence). DNA of the CDR3: TGTGCCAGTAGTAAGACAGTAGCTTATAGCAATCAGCCCCAGCATTTT. As protein: CASSKTVAYSNQPQHF.

V and J are TRBV15 and TRBJ1-6; maybe TRBD1 (5 bases). V was clipped by 0 bases and J by 5 bases, with 11 bases between them. The CDR3 is 16 amino acids. Germline assignment: CDR1 LNHNV and CDR2 YYDKDF (reference sequence). CDR3 DNA sequence: TGTGCCACCAGCAGAGATCCGGACAACAATAATTCACCCCTCCACTTT. This encodes CATSRDPDNNNSPLHF.

CDR3 DNA: TGTGCCTGGAACCTCCGGGACAGGAATTCACCCCTCCACTTT. This codes for CAWNLRDRNSPLHF. The gene calls are TRBV30 and TRBJ1-6; 8 bases fit TRBD1. V lost 4 bases to trimming and J lost 7 bases; unmatched junction nucleotides: 6. Germline V gene lookup returns CDR1 GTSNPN and CDR2 SVGIG (reference sequence). The CDR3 is made up of 14 amino acids.

The chain employs TRBV6-5 and TRBJ1-6; tentatively, D is TRBD1 (5 bases). The CDR3 runs 15 residues. With 2 bases removed from V and 6 bases from J, the gap between germline ends came to 11 bases. Germline assignment: CDR1 MNHEY and CDR2 SVGAGI. In DNA, the CDR3 is TGTGCCAGCAGTTACGAAGGGGTTCGTAATTCACCCCTCCACTTT. This encodes CASSYEGVRNSPLHF.